This T cell receptor beta chain emerged from a study of cytomegalovirus exposure and HLA in healthy donors. On the study more broadly: A later analysis reported the roughly 130 validation repertoires used the same platform as the roughly 700 first-cohort repertoires. Study-wide points: In the 120 validation repertoires, 94% of cluster scores exceeded 0, per a later analysis. It was reportedly the case that the classifier diagnosed cytomegalovirus status with high specificity and sensitivity.

As concerns this clone: The target antigen is unknown.

Libraries were prepared by immunoSEQ multiplex PCR; TCRdb keeps only in-frame clonotypes and omits some of them. The sample holds some 320,000 clones, approximately 90% seen once. Separate from the approximately 650-subject first cohort, the 120-subject validation cohort was the one that the donors belonged to. CDR3 length equals 14 residues. V lost 6 bases to trimming and J lost 5 bases, with 14 bases between them. The germline V gene encodes CDR1 PRHDT and CDR2 FYEKMQ (reference sequence). The chain uses TRBV13 and TRBJ2-1, with unresolved D. Material: PBMCs. This clonotype originated in a young woman in good health and CMV-seropositive. Here the CDR3 DNA reads TGTGCCAGCAGTGGGTCCAGAGACGACAATGAGCAGTTCTTC. As protein: CASSGSRDDNEQFF.